Many counts were recorded for the clone carrying this TCR beta chain. Its antigen remains unidentified. The entry originates in a study of response to subunit inactivated influenza vaccine. TCRdb reanalysed the RT-PCR reads using MiXCR and keeps one entry per CDR3 protein. The table includes hundreds of thousands of distinct CDR3 sequences, approximately 14% detected once. Study conclusions and caveats: Every seasonal influenza vaccination brings in few new T cells, the authors suggested.

The germline V gene encodes CDR1 SGHTA and CDR2 FQGNSA. The V end was cut by 4 bases, the J end by 4 bases, with 18 bases between. The CDR3 length is 16 residues. The starting material was PBMCs from blood, obtained 11 to 12 days after vaccination. The chain has TRBV7-2 and TRBJ2-3; no firm D call. This clonotype was sampled from a man over 45 who received an inactivated influenza vaccine. CDR3 DNA sequence: TGTGCCAGCAGCTCCCGCCGGGTCGTGAGAGCAGATACGCAGTATTTT. Translating gives CASSSRRVVRADTQYF.